The rows below give T cell receptor beta chains drawn from one sample of a study of T cell repertoires in cytomegalovirus infection. Their antigens are not known. MiXCR, applied by TCRdb to the reads, yields one record per CDR3 protein. The sample lists approximately 310,000 distinct CDR3 sequences; roughly 25% were seen once. Material: cultured PBMCs, obtained from culture after CMV antigen stimulation. All receptors derive from a human donor in good health (CMV status not recorded). Some clones in this sample may be carry-over from other donors' samples. Both conserved end residues are part of each CDR3. The D gene is left open where the match is weak.

v_gene: TRBV20-1
d_gene: -
j_gene: TRBJ1-1
CDR3aa: CSAGQNTEAFF

v_gene: TRBV5-8
d_gene: TRBD1
j_gene: TRBJ1-2
CDR3aa: CASSVGTGERDYGYTF

v_gene: TRBV19
d_gene: -
j_gene: TRBJ1-5
CDR3aa: CASSGDNQPQHF

v_gene: TRBV7-9
d_gene: TRBD1
j_gene: TRBJ1-4
CDR3aa: CASSSQGDNEKLFF

v_gene: TRBV7-9
d_gene: -
j_gene: TRBJ1-1
CDR3aa: CASSPNVGDTEAFF

v_gene: TRBV7-9
d_gene: TRBD1
j_gene: TRBJ1-3
CDR3aa: CASSLVERQGAGNTIYF

v_gene: TRBV11-2
d_gene: TRBD2
j_gene: TRBJ2-1
CDR3aa: CASSSRTGTSGFYNEQFF

v_gene: TRBV29-1
d_gene: TRBD1
j_gene: TRBJ2-3
CDR3aa: CSVTGTGGTDTQYF

v_gene: TRBV6-2/TRBV6-3
d_gene: TRBD2
j_gene: TRBJ2-3
CDR3aa: CASSGREGWMDTQYF

v_gene: TRBV10-3
d_gene: TRBD1
j_gene: TRBJ2-3
CDR3aa: CATKLDRGSTDTQYF

v_gene: TRBV28
d_gene: TRBD1
j_gene: TRBJ1-1
CDR3aa: CASSNGQGKTEAFF